The clone carrying this TCR beta chain was counted between two and nine times. Antigen specificity is unknown. The entirety of the isolated RNA underwent reverse transcription, so expressed TCRB transcripts were sequenced. Around 3.9 million reads per sample were averaged for naive, central memory and regulatory samples. Method: immunoSEQ multiplex PCR; TCRdb's copy keeps in-frame clones and lacks some. The sample has 350,000 or so clones; about 20% are singletons. V was pared by 4 bases and J by 0 bases, with 7 bases between. CDR3 length: 14 residues. Germline V gives CDR1 SGHTA, CDR2 FQGNSA. Cell sorting via CD45RO/CCR7/CD25/CD127/CD95/CD27 was performed to obtain CD4+ naive, central memory, regulatory and stem cell-like memory cells. These data belong to a study of beta chain features in type 1 diabetes. Whole-study findings and limits: All four CD4+ subsets of Type 1 diabetes patients contained TCRB CDR3s that were moderately but significantly shorter.

Sequencing was carried out using naive CD4+ T cells from blood. This TCR derives from a woman aged 18-30 years in good health. The chain is built from TRBV7-2 and TRBJ1-3; TRBD1 is a possible D gene (5 bases). DNA for the CDR3: TGTGCCAGCAGCTCGGGGGTCTCTGGAAACACCATATATTTT. This encodes CASSSGVSGNTIYF.